These 29 T cell receptor beta chains originate from one sample sequenced in a study of T cell clonotyping in hematopoietic cell transplantation. Regarding time point: recipient sample about 28 days before transplant, after cytoreduction. Repertoires were generated with immunoSEQ multiplex PCR, while TCRdb's copy carries only in-frame clones and drops some. The sample contains tens of thousands of clones, roughly 80% of which appear only once. The specimen comprised peripheral blood mononuclear cells, sampled before stem cell transplant. Receptor source: a woman in her 30s with chronic myeloid leukemia. Some clones in this sample may be carry-over from other donors' samples.

This clone was seen a single time. This sequence joins TRBV5-1 and TRBJ1-6, with 7 bases aligning to TRBD1. Germline lookup yields CDR1 SGHRS and CDR2 YFSETQ. This CDR3 spans 16 amino acids. V trimming: 0 bases; J trimming: 9 bases; junction bases outside the gene matches: 9. CDR3 sequence reads: CASSLALTGFGSPLHF. The CDR3 nucleotides read TGCGCCAGCAGCTTGGCCCTGACAGGGTTTGGTTCACCCCTCCACTTT.

J is TRBJ1-1 and V is TRBV29-1, with 7 bases matching TRBD1. V was clipped by 7 bases and J by 2 bases; unmatched bases: 4. Per the germline V gene, CDR1 is SQVTM and CDR2 is ANQGSEA. CDR3 length: 12 amino acids. The CDR3 bases are TGCAGCGCCCGGACAGGCAACACTGAAGCTTTCTTT. This translates into CSARTGNTEAFF.

The chain combines TRBV29-1 with TRBJ1-2; a weak D match, TRBD1 (5 bases). The V gene lost 3 bases and the J gene lost 0 bases, with 11 bases spanning the gap. The CDR3 is 14 residues long. Germline CDR1 SQVTM, CDR2 ANQGSEA. CDR3 nucleotide sequence: TGCAGCGTTGAGGGTCGACAGTCTAACTATGGCTACACCTTC. Amino acid sequence: CSVEGRQSNYGYTF.

The CDR3 nucleotides are TGTGCCAGCAGTTCAACAGGGATCCCCTACAATGAGCAGTTCTTC. Its protein is CASSSTGIPYNEQFF. V usage is TRBV28 and J usage is TRBJ2-1, with D perhaps TRBD1 (6 bases). CDR1 and CDR2 from the germline V gene are MDHEN and SYDVKM. With 4 bases removed from V and 2 bases from J, the gap between germline ends came to 12 bases. This CDR3 is 15 amino acids long.

The chain has TRBV9 and TRBJ2-7; 9 nucleotides match TRBD1. The J segment lost 4 bases and the V segment lost 4 bases, leaving 3 bases of the junction unmatched. Germline V lookup: CDR1 SGDLS, CDR2 YYNGEE. The CDR3 extends over 13 amino acids. CDR3: CASSKTGGYEQYF. The CDR3 DNA is TGTGCCAGCAGCAAGACAGGGGGGTACGAGCAGTACTTC.

The rearrangement links TRBV30 to TRBJ1-2; tentative D call: TRBD1 (6 bases). The CDR3 runs to 15 residues. Germline loops: CDR1 GTSNPN, CDR2 SVGIG (reference sequence). The V end lost 3 bases, the J end lost 1 base, and 15 bases lay between the germline ends. The CDR3 protein is CAWRRQDLDNYGYTF. The CDR3 DNA reads TGTGCCTGGAGGAGACAGGATCTTGATAACTATGGCTACACCTTC. The complete variable domain, with remaining parts taken from reference TRBV30 and TRBJ1-2, reads SQTIHQWPATLVQPVGSPLSLECTVEGTSNPNLYWYRQAAGRGLQLLFYSVGIGQISSEVPQNLSASRPQDRQFILSSKKLLLSDSGFYLCAWRRQDLDNYGYTFGSGTRLTVV.

This chain joins TRBV25-1 and TRBJ2-1; 7 nucleotides line up with TRBD2. With 3 bases clipped from V and 6 bases from J, the junction kept 11 bases outside the gene matches. CDR3 length equals 16 residues. CDR1 MGHDK and CDR2 SYGVNS come from the germline V gene. The CDR3 reads CASSDIGTGGINEQFF. As DNA, the CDR3 is TGTGCCAGCAGTGACATTGGAACGGGGGGTATCAATGAGCAGTTCTTC.

The chain carries TRBV4-1 and TRBJ2-7; either TRBD1 or TRBD2 may supply D (5 bases each). CDR3 size: 19 residues. Trimming took 0 bases from V and 0 from J, leaving 21 bases between them. Germline V CDR1 and CDR2: MGHRA, YSYEKL. This CDR3 is CASSQDVERVGVRSYEQYF. The CDR3 region has the DNA TGCGCCAGCAGCCAAGATGTGGAGCGTGTGGGGGTTCGCTCCTACGAGCAGTACTTC.

The rearrangement uses TRBV30 and TRBJ1-3; D gene ambiguous. V lost 0 bases to trimming and J lost 2 bases, with 11 bases between them. CDR1 and CDR2 (germline): GTSNPN, SVGIG (reference sequence). This CDR3 is built from 15 residues. CDR3 bases: TGTGCCTGGAGTGTGGGCGGGCGAGCTGGAAACACCATATATTTT. Residues: CAWSVGGRAGNTIYF. The full variable domain, with the rest looked up from reference TRBV30 and TRBJ1-3, is SQTIHQWPATLVQPVGSPLSLECTVEGTSNPNLYWYRQAAGRGLQLLFYSVGIGQISSEVPQNLSASRPQDRQFILSSKKLLLSDSGFYLCAWSVGGRAGNTIYFGEGSWLTVV.

V usage is TRBV9 and J usage is TRBJ1-2, with 7 bases matching TRBD1. The CDR3 covers 14 residues. The junction had 5 bases not matched to a gene; V was cut back by 4 bases and J by 2 bases. Germline V gene sequence: CDR1 SGDLS, CDR2 YYNGEE. For the CDR3, the DNA is TGTGCCAGCAGCAAATCGACAGGGAACTATGGCTACACCTTC. This gives the protein CASSKSTGNYGYTF.

The CDR3 coding sequence is TGTGCCAGCCTCAGTCGGAGCTCCTACGAGCAGTACTTC. Translating it yields CASLSRSSYEQYF. The chain uses TRBV10-3 and TRBJ2-7, with no clear D. The CDR3 has 13 amino acids. Germline assignment: CDR1 ENHRY and CDR2 SYGVKD. V was trimmed by 10 bases and J by 0 bases, leaving 13 bases between them.

A few counts support this clone. This sequence joins TRBV19 and TRBJ1-1; a possible D gene is TRBD1 (5 bases). CDR1 LNHDA and CDR2 SQIVND come from the germline V gene (reference sequence). Trimming removed 6 bases at V and 1 base at J, with 12 bases between. The CDR3 totals 14 residues. Written as DNA, the CDR3 is TGTGCCAGTAGATCCAGGGAGGGGAACACTGAAGCTTTCTTT. Translation gives CASRSREGNTEAFF.

J is TRBJ2-5 and V is TRBV19; D uncertain. CDR1 is LNHDA and CDR2 is SQIVND in the germline V gene (reference sequence). V lost 4 bases, J lost 3 bases, and 9 bases lay in between. The CDR3 length is 13 residues. The CDR3 DNA sequence: TGTGCCAGTAGTAGGTGGAAGAAAGAGACCCAGTACTTC. It specifies CASSRWKKETQYF.

The rearrangement links TRBV5-1 to TRBJ2-7, with D possibly TRBD1 on 5 matching bases. V lost 1 base to trimming and J lost 7 bases, with 18 bases between them. From germline, CDR1 is SGHRS and CDR2 YFSETQ. The CDR3 sequence is 15 residues long. CDR3 in DNA: TGCGCCAGCAGCTTGAGGGGTCCAGGGCAAGGGGAGCAGTACTTC. This gives the protein CASSLRGPGQGEQYF.

This clone was seen a few times. The chain links TRBV27 to TRBJ1-1; D not certain. Trimming pared 3 bases from V and 0 bases from J, leaving 14 bases between. The CDR3 covers 16 residues. The V gene's germline CDR1 is MNHEY and CDR2 SMNVEV (reference sequence). The CDR3 here is CASSLAQGGMNTEAFF. The DNA for the CDR3 is TGTGCCAGCAGTTTGGCCCAAGGAGGAATGAACACTGAAGCTTTCTTT.

The chain combines TRBV9 with TRBJ1-6; 9 nucleotides align to TRBD1. CDR1 and CDR2 from the germline V gene are SGDLS and YYNGEE. There are 16 residues in the CDR3. Trimming removed 4 bases from V and 3 bases from J; junction bases left unmatched: 5. CDR3 nucleotide sequence: TGTGCCAGCAGCACCCGGGACAGGGACTATAATTCACCCCTCCACTTT. The encoded protein is CASSTRDRDYNSPLHF.

The V gene is TRBV9, the J gene TRBJ1-2; D might be TRBD1 (5 bases). V was clipped by 10 bases and J by 7 bases, with 29 bases between them. The CDR3 consists of 16 residues. Germline-derived CDR1 and CDR2 are SGDLS and YYNGEE. CDR3 protein: CAGPRGIGLTQGGYTF. Here the CDR3 DNA reads TGTGCCGGCCCTCGGGGGATCGGGTTGACGCAGGGTGGCTACACCTTC.

This clone was counted only a few times. This rearrangement joins TRBV5-1 to TRBJ2-1; no reliable D call. This CDR3 is built from 12 residues. Germline-derived CDR1 and CDR2 are SGHRS and YFSETQ. The V end lost 1 base, the J end lost 6 bases, and 5 bases lay between the germline ends. The chain's CDR3 is CASSLPSNEQFF. CDR3 DNA: TGCGCCAGCAGCTTGCCCAGCAATGAGCAGTTCTTC.

The chain joins TRBV27 to TRBJ1-2; D gene ambiguous. With 3 bases removed from V and 4 bases from J, the gap between germline ends came to 9 bases. Per germline, CDR1 MNHEY and CDR2 SMNVEV (reference sequence). The CDR3 loop spans 13 amino acids. CDR3 nucleotides: TGTGCCAGCAGTTTTAGCGGCAGCTATGGCTACACCTTC. Translated, it gives CASSFSGSYGYTF.

This clone was seen only a few times. The chain couples TRBV19 to TRBJ2-5; unclear D gene. Trimming took off 2 bases at V and 5 bases at J, with 9 bases between the two ends. Germline V gene lookup returns CDR1 LNHDA and CDR2 SQIVND (reference sequence). The CDR3 has 13 amino acids. CDR3 DNA: TGTGCCAGTAGTATAAGGGTCCGGGAGACCCAGTACTTC. Translated, it gives CASSIRVRETQYF. The whole variable domain, filled in from reference TRBV19 and TRBJ2-5, reads DGGITQSPKYLFRKEGQNVTLSCEQNLNHDAMYWYRQDPGQGLRLIYYSQIVNDFQKGDIAEGYSVSREKKESFPLTVTSAQKNPTAFYLCASSIRVRETQYFGPGTRLLVL.

The chain carries TRBV28 and TRBJ1-6; maybe TRBD1 (6 bases). CDR1 MDHEN and CDR2 SYDVKM come from the germline V gene. The CDR3 is 14 amino acids. Trimming pared 10 bases from V and 7 bases from J, leaving 17 bases between. The CDR3 sequence is CATQFAGVNSPLHF. The DNA of the CDR3 is TGTGCCACCCAGTTTGCAGGGGTCAATTCACCCCTCCACTTT. Complete variable domain (other parts from reference TRBV28 and TRBJ1-6): DVKVTQSSRYLVKRTGEKVFLECVQDMDHENMFWYRQDPGLGLRLIYFSYDVKMKEKGDIPEGYSVSREKKERFSLILESASTNQTSMYLCATQFAGVNSPLHFGNGTRLTVT.

The chain joins TRBV6-4 to TRBJ1-1, with 8 bases identical to TRBD1. Trimming at V came to 6 bases and at J to 1 base, leaving 4 bases not matched to a gene. Germline lookup yields CDR1 MRHNA and CDR2 SNTAGT. The CDR3 runs 14 residues. The CDR3 DNA is TGTGCCAGCAGCAAACAGGGGGAGAACACTGAAGCTTTCTTT. Residues: CASSKQGENTEAFF.

The chain recombines TRBV7-2 with TRBJ2-7; no reliable D call. V gave up 4 bases and J gave up 0 bases, with 7 bases separating them. Germline V gene lookup returns CDR1 SGHTA and CDR2 FQGNSA. The CDR3 totals 13 residues. The CDR3 coding sequence is TGTGCCAGCAGCTCACCCAACTCCTACGAGCAGTACTTC. It yields the protein CASSSPNSYEQYF.

The chain has TRBV6-6 and TRBJ2-7; 9 bases agree with TRBD2. V shed 0 bases and J 4 bases; nucleotides not matched to a gene: 4. CDR1 is MNHNY and CDR2 is SVGAGI in the germline V gene (reference sequence). This CDR3 comprises 15 residues. The CDR3 DNA is TGTGCCAGCAGTTACTCGGCGGGGGGGCAGTACGAGCAGTACTTC. It is translated as CASSYSAGGQYEQYF.

The chain joins TRBV7-2 to TRBJ2-2; D not certain. Germline assignment: CDR1 SGHTA and CDR2 FQGNSA. V was pared by 1 base and J by 1 base, with 7 bases between. The CDR3 has 15 amino acids. In nucleotides, the CDR3 is TGTGCCAGCAGCTTAGATCCAGGGAACACCGGGGAGCTGTTTTTT. It translates to CASSLDPGNTGELFF.

This chain connects TRBV6-1 to TRBJ1-4, with D possibly TRBD1 on 5 matching bases. Germline V gene sequence: CDR1 MNHNS, CDR2 SASEGT. The CDR3 has 15 residues. V dropped 0 bases and J dropped 7 bases, with 12 bases sitting between them. CDR3 sequence reads: CASSEALGVGEKLFF. The CDR3 nucleotides read TGTGCCAGCAGTGAAGCGCTGGGGGTAGGTGAAAAACTGTTTTTT.

V usage is TRBV6-4 and J usage is TRBJ1-2; TRBD1 matches at 10 bases. This CDR3 has 15 amino acids. Trimming at V came to 2 bases and at J to 7 bases, leaving 7 bases not matched to a gene. Germline CDR1 and CDR2: MRHNA and SNTAGT. CDR3 protein: CASSDPPTGGLGYTF. DNA for the CDR3: TGTGCCAGCAGTGACCCGCCGACAGGGGGCCTTGGCTACACCTTC.

This chain uses TRBV10-3 with TRBJ1-5; D may be TRBD1 (6 bases). The germline gives CDR1 ENHRY, CDR2 SYGVKD. This CDR3 has 14 amino acids. Trimming shortened V by 6 bases and J by 4 bases, and 13 bases separated the two germline ends. The CDR3 sequence is CAISPQGWNQPQHF. In nucleotides, the CDR3 is TGTGCCATCAGCCCACAGGGATGGAATCAGCCCCAGCATTTT.

V is TRBV9 and J is TRBJ1-2, with D possibly TRBD1 on 5 matching bases. The CDR3 totals 12 residues. CDR1 is SGDLS, CDR2 YYNGEE, per germline. The ends were cut back, 5 bases at V and 8 bases at J, with 13 bases in the middle. CDR3 in DNA: TGTGCCAGCAGGAATAGGGGAGACGGCTACACCTTC. It translates to CASRNRGDGYTF.